This T cell receptor (beta chain) was sequenced during a study of T cells in Graves' hyperthyroidism and ophthalmopathy. Germline lookup yields CDR1 LGHNT and CDR2 FRNRAP. V lost 0 bases to trimming and J lost 4 bases; unmatched junction nucleotides: 3. The CDR3 length is 14 residues. In this sample, this clonotype turned up many times. From RNA transcripts, TCR beta CDR3 regions were amplified. The HTBI primer set served for first-round RT-PCR of the TCR CDR3. From the multiplex PCR reads, TCRdb called clonotypes with MiXCR, one entry per CDR3 protein. The sample shows 500,000 to 650,000 distinct CDR3 sequences, approximately 15% of them seen only once.

The receptor comes from a woman in her fifties or sixties with Graves' ophthalmopathy. The J gene is TRBJ2-7, the V gene TRBV12-5, with 7 nucleotides matching TRBD1. Sequencing was done on a sample of blood. CDR3: CASGLVDRAYEQYF. CDR3 nucleotide sequence: TGTGCTAGTGGTTTGGTAGACAGGGCGTACGAGCAGTACTTC.